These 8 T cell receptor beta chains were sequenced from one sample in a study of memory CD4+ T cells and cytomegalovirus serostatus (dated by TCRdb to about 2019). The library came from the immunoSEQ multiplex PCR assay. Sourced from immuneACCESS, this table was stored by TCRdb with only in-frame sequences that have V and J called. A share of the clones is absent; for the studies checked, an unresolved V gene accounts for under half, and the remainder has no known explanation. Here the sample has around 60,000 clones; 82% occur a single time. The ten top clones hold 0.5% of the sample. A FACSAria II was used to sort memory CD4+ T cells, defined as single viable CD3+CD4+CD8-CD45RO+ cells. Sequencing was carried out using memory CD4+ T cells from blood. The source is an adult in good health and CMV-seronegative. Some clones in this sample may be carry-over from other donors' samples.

The CDR3: CASSFDRDSANYGYTF. The DNA of the CDR3 is TGTGCCAGCAGCTTCGACAGGGACTCCGCTAACTATGGCTACACCTTC. V and J are TRBV7-6 and TRBJ1-2; the match to TRBD1 covers 7 bases. Germline values: CDR1 SGHVS, CDR2 FNYEAQ. This CDR3 region has 16 residues. V trimming: 3 bases; J trimming: 0 bases; junction bases outside the gene matches: 7.

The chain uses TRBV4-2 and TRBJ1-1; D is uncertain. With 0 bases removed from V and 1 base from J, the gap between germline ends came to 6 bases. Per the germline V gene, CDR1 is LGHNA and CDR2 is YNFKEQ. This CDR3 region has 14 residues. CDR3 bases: TGTGCCAGCAGCCAAGAGTGGAGGAACACTGAAGCTTTCTTT. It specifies CASSQEWRNTEAFF.

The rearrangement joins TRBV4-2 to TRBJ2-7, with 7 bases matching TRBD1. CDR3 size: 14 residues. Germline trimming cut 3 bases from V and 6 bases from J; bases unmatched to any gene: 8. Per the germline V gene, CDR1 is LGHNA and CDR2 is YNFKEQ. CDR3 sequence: CASSHIGQAAEQYF. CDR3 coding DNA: TGTGCCAGCAGCCATATTGGACAGGCGGCCGAGCAGTACTTC.

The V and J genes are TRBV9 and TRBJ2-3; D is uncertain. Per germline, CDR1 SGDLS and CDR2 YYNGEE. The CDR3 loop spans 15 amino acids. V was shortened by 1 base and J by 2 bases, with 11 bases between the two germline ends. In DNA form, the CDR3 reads TGTGCCAGCAGCGTATCCCCGACCCACACAGATACGCAGTATTTT. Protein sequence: CASSVSPTHTDTQYF.

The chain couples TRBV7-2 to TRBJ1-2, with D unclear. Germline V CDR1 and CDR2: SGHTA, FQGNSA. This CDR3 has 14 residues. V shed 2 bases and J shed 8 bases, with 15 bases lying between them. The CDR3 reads CASSLSDTAGGYTF. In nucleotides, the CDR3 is TGTGCCAGCAGCTTATCCGACACTGCCGGAGGCTACACCTTC. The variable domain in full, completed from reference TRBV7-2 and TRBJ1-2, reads GAGVSQSPSNKVTEKGKDVELRCDPISGHTALYWYRQSLGQGLEFLIYFQGNSAPDKSGLPSDRFSAERTGGSVSTLTIQRTQQEDSAVYLCASSLSDTAGGYTFGSGTRLTVV.

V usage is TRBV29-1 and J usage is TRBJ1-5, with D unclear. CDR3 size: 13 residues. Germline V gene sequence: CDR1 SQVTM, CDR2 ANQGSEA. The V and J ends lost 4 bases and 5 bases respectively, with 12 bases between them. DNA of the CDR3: TGCAGCGTTGTAGGCGGGTCGGATCAGCCCCAGCATTTT. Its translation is CSVVGGSDQPQHF.

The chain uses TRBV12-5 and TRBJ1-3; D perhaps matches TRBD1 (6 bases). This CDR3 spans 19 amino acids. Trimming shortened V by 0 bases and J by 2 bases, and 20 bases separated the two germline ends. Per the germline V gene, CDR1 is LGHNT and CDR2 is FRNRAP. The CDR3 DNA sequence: TGTGCTAGTGGTTTGGTACAGAGGGGGACACCGGAGGCTGGAAACACCATATATTTT. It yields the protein CASGLVQRGTPEAGNTIYF.

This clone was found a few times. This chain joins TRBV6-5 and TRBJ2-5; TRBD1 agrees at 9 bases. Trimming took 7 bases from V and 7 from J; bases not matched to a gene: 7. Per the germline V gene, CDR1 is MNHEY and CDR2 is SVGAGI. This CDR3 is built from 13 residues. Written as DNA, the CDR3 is TGTGCCAGCACCCGGGGACAGGGAGGGACCCAGTACTTC. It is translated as CASTRGQGGTQYF.